The 8 T cell receptor beta chains given below trace back to one sample, sequenced in a study of blood T cell repertoires in COVID-19. Assay used: immunoSEQ multiplex PCR; TCRdb lists only in-frame clones, some missing. The table includes approximately 65,000 clones, 80% to 90% detected once. The sequencing input was peripheral blood. Receptors originate from an elderly man with acute or convalescent COVID-19.

This clone has more than one count but fewer than ten. This chain links TRBV5-4 with TRBJ1-1; weak D call: TRBD1 (6 bases). V lost 4 bases, J lost 0 bases, and 13 bases lay in between. CDR1 SGHNT and CDR2 YYREEE come from the germline V gene (reference sequence). CDR3 length: 15 residues. The CDR3 protein is CASSPLQGMNTEAFF. In DNA form, the CDR3 reads TGTGCCAGCAGCCCTCTACAGGGCATGAACACTGAAGCTTTCTTT.

In its sample, this clone was seen a few times. This chain links TRBV2 with TRBJ2-1; D unclear. CDR3 size: 14 residues. Germline loops: CDR1 SNHLY, CDR2 FYNNEI. V lost 4 bases and J 6 bases, leaving 13 bases between the germline ends. The CDR3: CASSVQRVPNEQFF. DNA for the CDR3: TGTGCCAGCAGTGTGCAGCGAGTCCCCAATGAGCAGTTCTTC.

This clone was found a few times. The chain has TRBV4-3 and TRBJ1-6; maybe TRBD1 (5 bases). CDR1 is LGHNA, CDR2 YSLEER, per germline. There are 15 residues in the CDR3. V shed 3 bases and J shed 7 bases, with 13 bases lying between them. The CDR3 protein is CASSQQRGTNSPLHF. CDR3 bases: TGCGCCAGCAGCCAGCAAAGGGGCACAAATTCACCCCTCCACTTT.

In DNA form, the CDR3 reads TGTGCCAGCATTAACAGGGGCCACACCGGGGAGCTGTTTTTT. It translates to CASINRGHTGELFF. The chain joins TRBV27 to TRBJ2-2, with 7 positions matching TRBD1. Germline values: CDR1 MNHEY, CDR2 SMNVEV (reference sequence). Losses at the gene ends were 7 bases for V and 3 bases for J; bases not matched to a gene: 5. CDR3 length: 14 amino acids.

This chain connects TRBV7-2 to TRBJ2-7; D might be TRBD2 (5 bases). Per germline, CDR1 SGHTA and CDR2 FQGNSA. The CDR3 is 13 residues long. Trimming cost V 0 bases and J 3 bases, with 6 bases left between them. CDR3 sequence (DNA): TGTGCCAGCAGCTTAGCGGCGGGCTACGAGCAGTACTTC. It codes for CASSLAAGYEQYF.

This chain connects TRBV20-1 to TRBJ2-3; D gene uncertain. Germline values: CDR1 DFQATT, CDR2 SNEGSKA (reference sequence). V lost 1 base and J 6 bases, leaving 5 bases between the germline ends. The CDR3 loop spans 11 amino acids. The CDR3 nucleotides are TGCAGTGCTAGAGGGCCCGATACGCAGTATTTT. Protein sequence: CSARGPDTQYF.

V gene TRBV7-8 combines with J gene TRBJ1-2, with 11 bases aligning to TRBD1. Germline V CDR1 and CDR2: SGHVS, FQNEAQ. Trimming took 4 bases from V and 4 from J; bases not matched to a gene: 8. CDR3 length: 16 residues. The CDR3 nucleotides read TGTGCCAGCAGCTATGAGGGACAGGGGGGCGCCTATGGCTACACCTTC. It specifies CASSYEGQGGAYGYTF.

This clone was observed a single time. V is TRBV4-3 and J is TRBJ2-7; no firm D call. Germline CDR1 reads LGHNA; CDR2 reads YSLEER. The CDR3 totals 15 residues. V dropped 1 base and J dropped 2 bases, with 12 bases sitting between them. The DNA for the CDR3 is TGCGCCAGCAGCCAAGGGGTAGCATACACCTACGAGCAGTACTTC. Translation gives CASSQGVAYTYEQYF.